This T cell receptor beta chain was found in a study of blood T cell repertoires in COVID-19. About the study: The United States, Italy and Spain supplied acute and convalescent COVID-19 samples. PBMCs, B-cell-depleted T cells, or T cells were the source of the cDNA or gDNA that made up the material.

This table comes from immunoSEQ multiplex PCR, and its TCRdb copy is limited to in-frame clones, with some not included. The repertoire holds some 180,000 clones, with around 80% as singletons. Trimming took 8 bases from V and 0 from J, leaving 7 bases between them. This CDR3 region has 12 residues. Germline V gene data show CDR1 as MDHEN and CDR2 as SYDVKM. This TCR was recovered from a man between 50 and 59 years old who had recovered from COVID-19. V usage is TRBV28 and J usage is TRBJ1-1; D is unresolved. Sample: peripheral blood. The CDR3 DNA sequence: TGTGCCAGCTCTACAGTGAACACTGAAGCTTTCTTT. It is translated as CASSTVNTEAFF.